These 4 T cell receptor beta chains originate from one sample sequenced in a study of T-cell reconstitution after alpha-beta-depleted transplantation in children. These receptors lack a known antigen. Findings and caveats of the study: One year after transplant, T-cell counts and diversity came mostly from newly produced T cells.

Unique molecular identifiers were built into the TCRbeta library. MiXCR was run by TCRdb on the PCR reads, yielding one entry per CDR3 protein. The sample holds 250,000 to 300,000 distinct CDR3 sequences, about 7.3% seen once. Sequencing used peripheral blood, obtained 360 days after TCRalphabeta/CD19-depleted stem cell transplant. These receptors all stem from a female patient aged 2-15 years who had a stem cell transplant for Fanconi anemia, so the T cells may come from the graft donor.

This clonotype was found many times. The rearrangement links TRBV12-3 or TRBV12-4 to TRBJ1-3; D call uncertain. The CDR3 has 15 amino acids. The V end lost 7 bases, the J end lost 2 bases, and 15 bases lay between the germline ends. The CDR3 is CASTDTHEPGNTIYF. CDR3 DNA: TGTGCCAGCACCGATACCCATGAACCTGGAAACACCATATATTTT.

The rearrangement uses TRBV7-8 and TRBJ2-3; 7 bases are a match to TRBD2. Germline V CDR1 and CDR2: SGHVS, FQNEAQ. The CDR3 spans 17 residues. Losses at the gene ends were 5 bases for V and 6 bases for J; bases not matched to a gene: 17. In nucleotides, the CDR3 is TGTGCCAGCAGCCCTATATCCGACTGGACTAGGACGGATACGCAGTATTTT. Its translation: CASSPISDWTRTDTQYF.

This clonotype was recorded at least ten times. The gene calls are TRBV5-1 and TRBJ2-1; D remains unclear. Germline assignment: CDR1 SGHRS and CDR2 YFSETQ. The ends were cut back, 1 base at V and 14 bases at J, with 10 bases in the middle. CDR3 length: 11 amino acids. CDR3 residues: CASSLLGVEFF. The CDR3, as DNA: TGCGCCAGCAGCTTGTTGGGTGTGGAGTTCTTC.

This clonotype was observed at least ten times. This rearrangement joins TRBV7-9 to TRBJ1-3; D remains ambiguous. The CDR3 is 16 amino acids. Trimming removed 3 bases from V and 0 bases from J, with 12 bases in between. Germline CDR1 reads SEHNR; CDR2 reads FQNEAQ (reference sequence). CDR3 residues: CASSLGMAPSGNTIYF. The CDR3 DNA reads TGTGCCAGCAGCTTGGGTATGGCTCCCTCTGGAAACACCATATATTTT.